These 28 T cell receptor beta chains were all obtained from the same sample, sequenced in a study of cytomegalovirus exposure and HLA in healthy donors. The PCR had 60 Vbeta and 13 Jbeta primers. Assay used: immunoSEQ multiplex PCR; TCRdb lists only in-frame clones, some missing. The data contain roughly 150,000 clones, 65% to 70% of them seen just once; the ten biggest clones take up 1.6%. The sample was PBMCs. The source of these receptors is a human donor in good health.

V usage is TRBV6-5 and J usage is TRBJ2-2, with 8 bases identical to TRBD1. V lost 6 bases, J lost 6 bases, and 9 bases stayed unmatched. This CDR3 comprises 15 residues. Germline V gives CDR1 MNHEY, CDR2 SVGAGI. The CDR3 nucleotides read TGTGCCAGCAGGCGAAGAGGACAGGGAGCCGGGGAGCTGTTTTTT. It specifies CASRRRGQGAGELFF.

The chain links TRBV4-1 to TRBJ2-1; TRBD2 agrees at 8 bases. Trimming cost V 3 bases and J 10 bases; bases outside gene matches: 14. The length of the CDR3 is 16 residues. In germline, CDR1 is MGHRA, CDR2 YSYEKL. The CDR3 spells CASSHLPAGDRGEQFF. The CDR3 DNA reads TGCGCCAGCAGCCACCTACCAGCGGGAGACCGTGGGGAGCAGTTCTTC.

The genes are TRBV7-2 and TRBJ2-3; D remains unclear. CDR3 length: 12 residues. The V end lost 7 bases, the J end lost 1 base, and 6 bases lay between the germline ends. The germline V gene has CDR1 SGHTA and CDR2 FQGNSA. The CDR3 DNA follows: TGTGCCAGCACCTCCGGCACAGATACGCAGTATTTT. As protein: CASTSGTDTQYF.

This rearrangement joins TRBV28 to TRBJ2-1; 8 bases align to TRBD1. The CDR3 covers 14 residues. Germline V gives CDR1 MDHEN, CDR2 SYDVKM. Trimming took 6 bases from V and 7 from J; bases not matched to a gene: 8. CDR3 in DNA: TGTGCCAGCAGCAGCAGACAGGGGACGAATGAGCAGTTCTTC. Amino acids: CASSSRQGTNEQFF.

There are a few counts of this clone. The chain joins TRBV5-1 to TRBJ1-1; perhaps TRBD1 as D (6 bases). The CDR3 totals 14 residues. The V end was cut by 4 bases, the J end by 5 bases, with 15 bases between. The germline V gene has CDR1 SGHRS and CDR2 YFSETQ. The CDR3 region is CASSRDMDGTEAFF. The CDR3 DNA reads TGCGCCAGCAGCCGGGACATGGATGGTACTGAAGCTTTCTTT.

The chain recombines TRBV21-1 with TRBJ2-1; whether TRBD2, the table's D call, matches the DNA was not checked. TRBV21-1 is reported as a pseudogene. The length of the CDR3 is 19 residues. In nucleotides, the CDR3 is TGTGCCAGCAGCAAATCTTCTAGCGGGAGGGGAGTGGATAGGGATGAGCAGTTCTTC. This sequence encodes CASSKSSSGRGVDRDEQFF.

This clone turned up a few times. The rearrangement uses TRBV5-4 and TRBJ1-4, with TRBD1 matching 7 bases. The CDR3 contains 14 residues. Per the germline V gene, CDR1 is SGHNT and CDR2 is YYREEE (reference sequence). The V and J ends lost 0 bases and 8 bases, in that order; junction bases with no gene match: 4. CDR3 coding DNA: TGTGCCAGCAGCTTGGGACAGGGAGGCGAAAAACTGTTTTTT. Residues: CASSLGQGGEKLFF.

The gene calls are TRBV29-1 and TRBJ1-6; the D gene is possibly TRBD1 (6 bases). V shed 6 bases and J shed 6 bases, with 12 bases lying between them. The CDR3 has 13 residues. CDR1 and CDR2 (germline): SQVTM, ANQGSEA. CDR3 nucleotide sequence: TGCAGCGTGTTGACAGGAGTTAATTCACCCCTCCACTTT. This codes for CSVLTGVNSPLHF.

As regards this clone: The junction departs from germline at one end; a sequencing error may be responsible. This sequence joins TRBV4-2 and TRBJ2-2; 10 nucleotides match TRBD2. The CDR3 has 17 amino acids. Germline V gene data show CDR1 as LGHNA and CDR2 as YNFKEQ. The CDR3: CASSQDPSGSVTGEPFF. The CDR3 DNA follows: TGTGCCAGCAGCCAAGATCCTAGCGGGAGTGTGACCGGGGAGCCGTTTTTT.

V is TRBV5-1 and J is TRBJ2-1, with TRBD2 matching 7 bases. The length of the CDR3 is 15 residues. Germline CDR1 reads SGHRS; CDR2 reads YFSETQ. V was pared by 4 bases and J by 1 base, with 5 bases of the junction left unmatched. The CDR3 spells CASSLGGISYNEQFF. The DNA for the CDR3 is TGCGCCAGCAGCCTGGGAGGGATTTCCTACAATGAGCAGTTCTTC.

The chain is built from TRBV11-2 and TRBJ2-2; 7 nucleotides agree with TRBD1. V trimming: 1 base; J trimming: 6 bases; junction bases outside the gene matches: 2. CDR3 length equals 14 residues. Germline lookup yields CDR1 SGHAT and CDR2 FQNNGV. The CDR3 reads CASSLVTGAGELFF. The DNA of the CDR3 is TGTGCCAGCAGCTTAGTCACAGGGGCCGGGGAGCTGTTTTTT.

This chain connects TRBV27 to TRBJ2-5; 14 nucleotides line up with TRBD2. Germline assignment: CDR1 MNHEY and CDR2 SMNVEV (reference sequence). The CDR3 totals 18 residues. V shed 3 bases, J shed 1 base, and the junction held 7 bases outside the gene matches. The CDR3 spells CASSFGSGLAGVQETQYF. CDR3 DNA sequence: TGTGCCAGCAGTTTCGGGTCGGGACTAGCGGGGGTCCAAGAGACCCAGTACTTC.

The chain couples TRBV7-9 to TRBJ2-5, with D tentatively TRBD1 (6 bases). Germline lookup yields CDR1 SEHNR and CDR2 FQNEAQ (reference sequence). The CDR3 runs 15 residues. Between the trimmed V and J ends, which lost 3 bases and 3 bases, there was a span of 14 bases. CDR3: CASSFRGDIEETQYF. In DNA, the CDR3 is TGTGCCAGCAGCTTTAGAGGGGACATCGAAGAGACCCAGTACTTC.

This clone was recorded once. The J gene is TRBJ1-2, the V gene TRBV15; tentatively, D is TRBD1 (5 bases). Trimming removed 3 bases from V and 2 bases from J, with 13 bases in between. Germline CDR1 LNHNV, CDR2 YYDKDF (reference sequence). The CDR3 spans 15 residues. The CDR3 coding sequence is TGTGCCACCAGCAGCTGGGGAGGGACCAACTATGGCTACACCTTC. This codes for CATSSWGGTNYGYTF.

In the case of this clone: One end of the junction varies from germline; a read error may be responsible. V is TRBV7-7 and J is TRBJ2-2; D might be TRBD1 (5 bases). The CDR3 sequence is 14 residues long. From germline, CDR1 is SSHAT and CDR2 FNYEAQ (reference sequence). The CDR3 DNA reads TGTGCTAGCAGCTCCCAGGGGAACACCGGGGAGCTGTTTTTT. Translating it yields CASSSQGNTGELFF.

This clone was seen a few times. The chain recombines TRBV6-6 with TRBJ2-7; D not resolved. CDR1 is MNHNY and CDR2 is SVGAGI in the germline V gene (reference sequence). The CDR3 extends over 13 amino acids. V dropped 5 bases and J dropped 0 bases, with 8 bases sitting between them. As DNA, the CDR3 is TGTGCCAGCAGTCGTACAAGCTCCTACGAGCAGTACTTC. This translates into CASSRTSSYEQYF.

V and J are TRBV18 and TRBJ2-5; possible D gene TRBD2, 6 bases. Germline V gene lookup returns CDR1 KGHSH and CDR2 LQKENI. Trimming removed 3 bases from V and 1 base from J, with 9 bases in between. The CDR3 loop spans 14 amino acids. The CDR3 DNA reads as TGTGCCAGCTCACCGGGGAGGACCCAAGAGACCCAGTACTTC. Its translation: CASSPGRTQETQYF.

The chain recombines TRBV29-1 with TRBJ2-2; tentative D call: TRBD2 (5 bases). Trimming cost V 6 bases and J 1 base, with 21 bases left between them. Germline CDR1 SQVTM, CDR2 ANQGSEA. This CDR3 has 17 residues. CDR3 coding DNA: TGCAGCGTGGAGCCCCTTGGGAGCGGATGGAACACCGGGGAGCTGTTTTTT. This codes for CSVEPLGSGWNTGELFF.

This chain uses TRBV7-3 with TRBJ2-3; 8 nucleotides align to TRBD2. Germline V gene data show CDR1 as SGHTA and CDR2 as FQGTGA. The CDR3 has 15 amino acids. After removal of 0 bases from V and 4 bases from J, the junction contained 3 bases not matched to a gene. The CDR3 coding sequence is TGTGCCAGCAGCTTAACGAGCGGGAGAGCAGATACGCAGTATTTT. Protein sequence: CASSLTSGRADTQYF. Full variable domain (outside the CDR3, taken from reference TRBV7-3 and TRBJ2-3): GAGVSQTPSNKVTEKGKYVELRCDPISGHTALYWYRQSLGQGPEFLIYFQGTGAADDSGLPNDRFFAVRPEGSVSTLKIQRTERGDSAVYLCASSLTSGRADTQYFGPGTRLTVL.

The chain combines TRBV5-4 with TRBJ2-5; 15 bases fit TRBD2. The CDR3 has 15 residues. V gave up 2 bases and J gave up 5 bases; unmatched junction bases: 1. The germline CDR1 and CDR2 sequences are SGHNT and YYREEE (reference sequence). DNA for the CDR3: TGTGCCAGCAGCTTAGGGACTAGCGGGAGGGAGACCCAGTACTTC. Its translation: CASSLGTSGRETQYF. Together with reference TRBV5-4 and TRBJ2-5, the CDR3 gives the full variable domain: ETGVTQSPTHLIKTRGQQVTLRCSSQSGHNTVSWYQQALGQGPQFIFQYYREEENGRGNFPPRFSGLQFPNYSSELNVNALELDDSALYLCASSLGTSGRETQYFGPGTRLLVL.

The V call is TRBV6-1, the J call TRBJ2-7, with a tentative D call TRBD2 (6 bases). V lost 0 bases to trimming and J lost 3 bases, with 9 bases between them. This CDR3 spans 14 amino acids. The germline gives CDR1 MNHNS, CDR2 SASEGT. As DNA, the CDR3 is TGTGCCAGCAGTGAAGCGTGGCGGGACTACGAGCAGTACTTC. This translates into CASSEAWRDYEQYF.

V usage is TRBV4-1 and J usage is TRBJ2-1; TRBD2 matches at 15 bases. Trimming cost V 2 bases and J 9 bases; bases outside gene matches: 17. Germline CDR1 is MGHRA and CDR2 is YSYEKL. The CDR3 is 20 residues long. The CDR3 region is CASSQPSGLAGGKVEAEQFF. The CDR3, as DNA: TGCGCCAGCAGCCAACCATCAGGACTAGCGGGAGGGAAAGTGGAGGCTGAGCAGTTCTTC.

The chain joins TRBV10-3 to TRBJ2-5; weak D call: TRBD1 (5 bases). The CDR3 runs 14 residues. From germline, CDR1 is ENHRY and CDR2 SYGVKD. Trimming took 0 bases from V and 5 from J, leaving 10 bases between them. The CDR3 DNA is TGTGCCATCAGTGAGTCTAGGGGCTGGGAGACCCAGTACTTC. The encoded protein is CAISESRGWETQYF.

This clone was seen a few times. The chain links TRBV6-1 to TRBJ1-2; D call uncertain. CDR3 length: 12 residues. V gave up 11 bases and J gave up 13 bases, with 23 bases separating them. Germline V lookup: CDR1 MNHNS, CDR2 SASEGT. In DNA form, the CDR3 reads TGTGCCGCCGAGGGTGCCGCGGTGGGTCTCACCTTC. This encodes CAAEGAAVGLTF.

This clone was picked up a small number of times. The chain is built from TRBV6-4 and TRBJ1-5; D is perhaps TRBD1 (6 bases). The CDR3 is made up of 13 amino acids. The V gene lost 5 bases and the J gene lost 7 bases, with 12 bases spanning the gap. Germline-derived CDR1 and CDR2 are MRHNA and SNTAGT. This chain's CDR3 is CASSTGLGQPQHF. The CDR3 DNA follows: TGTGCCAGCAGTACAGGGCTGGGGCAGCCCCAGCATTTT.

V gene TRBV19 combines with J gene TRBJ2-7; tentative D call: TRBD2 (5 bases). The V end was cut by 1 base, the J end by 3 bases, with 7 bases between. The CDR3 has 13 residues. Germline V gives CDR1 LNHDA, CDR2 SQIVND (reference sequence). CDR3 in amino acids: CASSIGGSYEQYF. The CDR3 nucleotides read TGTGCCAGTAGTATAGGAGGGAGCTACGAGCAGTACTTC.

This clone has a handful of counts. V and J are TRBV13 and TRBJ2-7; TRBD1 matches 7 bases. This CDR3 is 14 amino acids long. Germline lookup yields CDR1 PRHDT and CDR2 FYEKMQ (reference sequence). With 5 bases clipped from V and 0 bases from J, the junction kept 4 bases outside the gene matches. The CDR3 region is CASSPGTASYEQYF. Written as DNA, the CDR3 is TGTGCCAGCAGCCCCGGGACAGCCTCCTACGAGCAGTACTTC. Variable domain in full (rest from reference TRBV13 and TRBJ2-7): AAGVIQSPRHLIKEKRETATLKCYPIPRHDTVYWYQQGPGQDPQFLISFYEKMQSDKGSIPDRFSAQQFSDYHSELNMSSLELGDSALYFCASSPGTASYEQYFGPGTRLTVT.

V gene TRBV27 combines with J gene TRBJ1-2; D perhaps matches TRBD1 (5 bases). CDR3 length: 13 amino acids. Germline-derived CDR1 and CDR2 are MNHEY and SMNVEV (reference sequence). V was shortened by 6 bases and J by 9 bases, with 17 bases between the two germline ends. The DNA of the CDR3 is TGTGCCAGCAGCCCTCCGGAAGGGGCTCGCTACACCTTC. As protein: CASSPPEGARYTF.